The rows below give T cell receptor beta chains drawn from one sample of a study of blood T cell repertoires in COVID-19. Libraries were prepared by immunoSEQ multiplex PCR; TCRdb keeps only in-frame clonotypes and omits some of them. Here the sample spans some 180,000 clones, more than 80% being singletons. Sample: peripheral blood. All receptors come from a man aged 45-65 years with acute or convalescent COVID-19. Both conserved end residues are part of each CDR3. D genes are given only for firm matches. Rows may omit the clone size; those that give it use once, few, many or a size class.

D | J | V | size | DNA | CDR3
TRBD2 | TRBJ2-3 | TRBV11-2 | . | TGTGCCAGCAGTTTCAGGGAGGGTATTGGGCAGTATTTT | CASSFREGIGQYF
TRBD1 | TRBJ1-2 | TRBV6-5 | . | TGTGCCAGCAGTTACCCGACAGGGGGCCGCAACTATGGCTACACCTTC | CASSYPTGGRNYGYTF
. | TRBJ1-2 | TRBV20-1 | . | TGCAGTGCTAGTTCGGGATCTAACTATGGCTACACCTTC | CSASSGSNYGYTF
. | TRBJ1-1 | TRBV11-2 | . | TGTGCCAGCAGCCCAACAGTGAACACTGAAGCTTTCTTT | CASSPTVNTEAFF
TRBD1 | TRBJ1-2 | TRBV7-9 | . | TGTGCCAGCAGCTTAGCCGAGACAGGGAACTATGGCTACACCTTC | CASSLAETGNYGYTF
TRBD2 | TRBJ2-5 | TRBV7-2 | . | TGTGCCAGCAGCTCGAGGCGGGGGGGAGAGACCCAGTACTTC | CASSSRRGGETQYF
. | TRBJ1-2 | TRBV13 | . | TGTGCCAGCAGCTTCGACAGGAGAACGGGCTACACCTTC | CASSFDRRTGYTF
. | TRBJ2-3 | TRBV5-1 | . | TGCGCCAGCAGCTGGCCCCATCGGGTTGATACGCAGTATTTT | CASSWPHRVDTQYF
TRBD2 | TRBJ2-1 | TRBV10-1 | . | TGCGCCAGCAGTGAGTACACTAGCGGGTTATTCTTC | CASSEYTSGLFF
. | TRBJ2-7 | TRBV19 | . | TGTGCCAGTAGACTGACGACACTGACAGGAACCGCCTACGAGCAGTACTTC | CASRLTTLTGTAYEQYF
. | TRBJ2-4 | TRBV4-3 | . | TGCGCCAGCAGCGGGGCAGGGGCCAAAAACATTCAGTACTTC | CASSGAGAKNIQYF
. | TRBJ1-6 | TRBV13 | . | TGTGCCAGCAGCCGCGGGGGGGGGCAAACAGGACTCTCCCCAACTTTT | CASSRGGGQTGLSPTF
. | TRBJ2-7 | TRBV27 | . | TGTGCCAGCAGTTTATTACCCCCTATTAACTACGAGCAGTACTTC | CASSLLPPINYEQYF
. | TRBJ1-5 | TRBV7-2 | . | TGTGCCAGCAGCTGGGGGGACGGACCTTATCAGCCCCAGCATTTT | CASSWGDGPYQPQHF
TRBD1 | TRBJ1-5 | TRBV7-2 | . | TGTGCCAGCAGCCCAGGGGGCGTCGGCAATCAGCCCCAGCATTTT | CASSPGGVGNQPQHF
. | TRBJ1-1 | TRBV6-1 | . | TGTGCCAGCAGCCCTAGAGGGTTTGAAGCTTTCTTT | CASSPRGFEAFF
TRBD2 | TRBJ2-3 | TRBV5-1 | . | TGCGCCAGCAGTCCGGGACTAGCGGGATCAGATACGCAGTATTTT | CASSPGLAGSDTQYF
TRBD2 | TRBJ2-2 | TRBV12-5 | . | TGTGCTAGTGGTTTGTTAGCGGGAGGCACCGGGGAGCTGTTTTTT | CASGLLAGGTGELFF
TRBD1 | TRBJ1-5 | TRBV2 | . | TGTGCCAGCAGTTCCGGGACAGGGGGGAAGCAGCCCCAGCATTTT | CASSSGTGGKQPQHF
. | TRBJ2-7 | TRBV12-3/TRBV12-4 | . | TGTGCCAGCAGTTTAGGTCTCGAGCAGTACTTC | CASSLGLEQYF
. | TRBJ2-3 | TRBV28 | . | TGTGCCAGCAGATCCCACACAGATACGCAGTATTTT | CASRSHTDTQYF
. | TRBJ2-5 | TRBV10-3 | . | TGTGCCATCAGTGAGCCCGCAGGTGGGCAAGAGACCCAGTACTTC | CAISEPAGGQETQYF
TRBD1 | TRBJ2-7 | TRBV11-2 | few | TGTGCCAGCAGCTTAGCTGGACAGGCACTCGAGCAGTACTTC | CASSLAGQALEQYF
TRBD1 | TRBJ2-1 | TRBV11-2 | . | TGTGCCAGCAGCATCCTCAGGGGGCCCTACAATGAGCAGTTCTTC | CASSILRGPYNEQFF
. | TRBJ2-7 | TRBV6-5 | . | TGTGCCAGCAGTTACCGGACGGGACTCTCCTACGAGCAGTACTTC | CASSYRTGLSYEQYF
TRBD1 | TRBJ1-3 | TRBV6-2/TRBV6-3 | . | TGTGCCAGCAGTTTCCTCGACAGGGGCTCTGGAAACACCATATATTTT | CASSFLDRGSGNTIYF
TRBD1 | TRBJ2-2 | TRBV5-5 | . | TGTGCCAGCAGCTTCCCGGACAGGGATGCCACCGGGGAGCTGTTTTTT | CASSFPDRDATGELFF
TRBD1 | TRBJ2-2 | TRBV9 | . | TGTGCCAGCAGCGGCCGACAGGGTGTCACCGGGGAGCTGTTTTTT | CASSGRQGVTGELFF
TRBD2 | TRBJ2-7 | TRBV5-1 | . | TGCGCCAGCAGCTTCTGGACTAGCAGCGCCTACGAGCAGTACTTC | CASSFWTSSAYEQYF
. | TRBJ2-1 | TRBV5-3 | . | TGTGCCAGAAGCTTGGACAGTAGCTCCTACAATGAGCAGTTCTTC | CARSLDSSSYNEQFF
TRBD1 | TRBJ1-1 | TRBV7-3 | . | TGTGCCAGCAGCTTAACGACAGGGGCCACTGAAGCTTTCTTT | CASSLTTGATEAFF
TRBD1 | TRBJ2-3 | TRBV7-3 | . | TGTGCCAGCAGCTCAGCAGGACAGGGGCCAGATACGCAGTATTTT | CASSSAGQGPDTQYF
TRBD2 | TRBJ2-1 | TRBV19 | once | TGTGCCAGTAGTATAAGGCCCGGGAGGGAGAATGAGCAGTTCTTC | CASSIRPGRENEQFF
. | TRBJ1-3 | TRBV19 | . | TGTGCCAGTAGTATAGGCCGGGAACTCTCTGGAAACACCATATATTTT | CASSIGRELSGNTIYF
TRBD1 | TRBJ1-1 | TRBV18 | once | TGTGCCAGCTCACCAGAGGGGGCTCACACTGAAGCTTTCTTT | CASSPEGAHTEAFF
TRBD1 | TRBJ1-6 | TRBV3-1/TRBV3-2 | few | TGTGCCAGCAGCCCGGGACAGGCCTTGGATTCACCCCTCCACTTT | CASSPGQALDSPLHF
TRBD2 | TRBJ2-2 | TRBV7-2 | . | TGTGCCAGCAGCCCTCGGACTAGCGGGGGAGCGAACACCGGGGAGCTGTTTTTT | CASSPRTSGGANTGELFF
. | TRBJ1-6 | TRBV19 | . | TGTGCCAGTTCGGGATATACAAATTCACCCCTCCACTTT | CASSGYTNSPLHF
. | TRBJ2-2 | TRBV9 | once | TGTGCCAGCAGCGTGAGCGGAACCGGGGAGCTGTTTTTT | CASSVSGTGELFF
TRBD1 | TRBJ2-1 | TRBV15 | once | TGTGCCACCAGCAGAGATCACACGCTACAGGGGGGCCTCATGAATGAGCAGTTCTTC | CATSRDHTLQGGLMNEQFF
. | TRBJ2-5 | TRBV5-1 | . | TGCGCCAGCAGCTCAAGGGGAGAGACCCAGTACTTC | CASSSRGETQYF
TRBD2 | TRBJ2-7 | TRBV29-1 | . | TGCAGCGTTGAAGGGGGCGGGAGAGGGTACGAGCAGTACTTC | CSVEGGGRGYEQYF
TRBD1 | TRBJ1-2 | TRBV28 | . | TGTGCCAGCAGTTTGGTGGACAGGAATAACTATGGCTACACCTTC | CASSLVDRNNYGYTF
TRBD1 | TRBJ2-2 | TRBV11-3 | few | TGTGCCAGCAGCTCGGGACAGGGGAACACCGGGGAGCTGTTTTTT | CASSSGQGNTGELFF
. | TRBJ2-3 | TRBV21-1 | once | TGTGCCAGCAGAATAGGGGCAGATACGCAGTATTTT | CASRIGADTQYF
. | TRBJ2-2 | TRBV18 | . | TGTGCCAGCTCACCGGACATTCGTCTTGGCACCGGGGAGCTGTTTTTT | CASSPDIRLGTGELFF